The next 10 T cell receptor beta chains were all read from a single sample in a study of cytomegalovirus exposure and HLA in healthy donors. This PCR relied on a set of 60 Vbeta primers and 13 Jbeta primers. The table came from immunoSEQ multiplex PCR; TCRdb's copy has only in-frame clones and leaves some out. Altogether about 140,000 clones are present, approximately 84% being singletons, with the ten largest covering under 10%. Sequenced material: PBMCs. All receptors derive from a woman aged 55-69 years in good health and CMV-seropositive.

This clone was counted a single time. The chain carries TRBV4-2 and TRBJ2-3, with D possibly TRBD2 on 6 matching bases. CDR1 is LGHNA, CDR2 YNFKEQ, per germline. The CDR3 has 18 amino acids. V was trimmed by 2 bases and J by 0 bases, leaving 18 bases between them. The CDR3 spells CASSQRGRYTVSTDTQYF. In nucleotides, the CDR3 is TGTGCCAGCAGCCAACGGGGGAGATATACGGTAAGCACAGATACGCAGTATTTT.

The chain joins TRBV28 to TRBJ2-3; TRBD2 matches 7 bases. Germline CDR1 and CDR2: MDHEN and SYDVKM. Trimming cost V 6 bases and J 4 bases; bases outside gene matches: 13. The CDR3 consists of 16 residues. Here the CDR3 DNA reads TGTGCCAGCAGCCCCGTTGGGCGGGAGTATCCAGATACGCAGTATTTT. Translating it yields CASSPVGREYPDTQYF. Variable domain in full (rest from reference TRBV28 and TRBJ2-3): DVKVTQSSRYLVKRTGEKVFLECVQDMDHENMFWYRQDPGLGLRLIYFSYDVKMKEKGDIPEGYSVSREKKERFSLILESASTNQTSMYLCASSPVGREYPDTQYFGPGTRLTVL.

The chain employs TRBV7-2 and TRBJ2-7; 9 bases are shared with TRBD1. This CDR3 spans 16 amino acids. From germline, CDR1 is SGHTA and CDR2 FQGNSA. J gave up 1 base and V 0 bases, and 4 bases lay outside the gene matches. The CDR3: CASSLAGTGTSYEQYF. CDR3 coding DNA: TGTGCCAGCAGCTTAGCGGGGACAGGGACTTCCTACGAGCAGTACTTC.

In its sample, this clone was seen a few times. The chain joins TRBV30 to TRBJ1-2; D possibly corresponds to TRBD1 (6 bases). Trimming took 2 bases from V and 6 from J, leaving 13 bases between them. The CDR3 sequence is 13 residues long. Germline loops: CDR1 GTSNPN, CDR2 SVGIG (reference sequence). The CDR3 spells CAWSSGAGHGYTF. CDR3 DNA: TGTGCCTGGAGTTCAGGGGCAGGACATGGCTACACCTTC. The full variable domain, in which reference TRBV30 and TRBJ1-2 provide the parts outside the CDR3, is SQTIHQWPATLVQPVGSPLSLECTVEGTSNPNLYWYRQAAGRGLQLLFYSVGIGQISSEVPQNLSASRPQDRQFILSSKKLLLSDSGFYLCAWSSGAGHGYTFGSGTRLTVV.

This clone appeared a single time. The rearrangement uses TRBV5-1 and TRBJ2-7; TRBD1 aligns across 7 bases. The CDR3 consists of 12 residues. Trimming at V came to 2 bases and at J to 6 bases, leaving 2 bases not matched to a gene. CDR1 SGHRS and CDR2 YFSETQ come from the germline V gene. The CDR3 DNA sequence: TGCGCCAGCAGCTTCCAGGGGGTCGAGCAGTACTTC. Its protein is CASSFQGVEQYF.

The chain combines TRBV5-4 with TRBJ2-2; perhaps TRBD2 as D (5 bases). V lost 2 bases, J lost 3 bases, and 11 bases lay in between. Germline V gene lookup returns CDR1 SGHNT and CDR2 YYREEE (reference sequence). This CDR3 comprises 15 residues. This CDR3 is CASSFGQDYTGELFF. The CDR3 DNA reads as TGTGCCAGCAGCTTCGGGCAGGACTACACCGGGGAGCTGTTTTTT.

This chain connects TRBV6-1 to TRBJ2-5; TRBD2 might be the D (5 bases). The length of the CDR3 is 16 residues. V lost 0 bases and J lost 1, with 12 bases in between. Germline V CDR1 and CDR2: MNHNS, SASEGT. The DNA of the CDR3 is TGTGCCAGCAGTGAAGCGCTTCGGGGTGGCCAAGAGACCCAGTACTTC. It is translated as CASSEALRGGQETQYF.

This rearrangement joins TRBV5-3 to TRBJ1-4; D unresolved. TRBV5-3 is noted as an ORF with a role that remains uncertain. CDR3 size: 13 residues. Trimming stripped 0 bases from V and 8 bases from J, with 8 bases between. CDR3: CARSLDLVEKLFF. DNA of the CDR3: TGTGCCAGAAGCTTGGATCTAGTAGAAAAACTGTTTTTT.

The CDR3 is CASSLEGGPYEQYF. CDR3 nucleotides: TGTGCCAGCAGCTTGGAGGGAGGGCCCTACGAGCAGTACTTC. This sequence joins TRBV5-6 and TRBJ2-5; TRBD2 agrees at 7 bases. TRBJ2-7 explains the end of the DNA better; the J call may be wrong. CDR1 SGHDT and CDR2 YYEEEE come from the germline V gene. The length of the CDR3 is 14 residues.

The chain links TRBV20-1 to TRBJ2-5; weak D call: TRBD1 (5 bases). Trimming left V 7 bases short and J 4 bases short, with 10 bases between. CDR1 DFQATT and CDR2 SNEGSKA come from the germline V gene (reference sequence). CDR3 length: 11 amino acids. The CDR3 DNA sequence: TGCAGTGAAGGGGTCGGAGAGACCCAGTACTTC. Protein sequence: CSEGVGETQYF.